The sequence of this T cell receptor beta chain was determined in a study of T-cell memory formation after mild COVID-19. A remark on this clonotype: Antigen specificity is unknown.

The TCR alpha and TCR beta cDNA libraries, bearing sample barcodes and UMIs, were generated by 5'RACE using constant-segment primers. Using its own MiXCR run on the 5' RACE reads, TCRdb lists one record per CDR3 protein. The table includes 350,000 to 500,000 distinct CDR3 sequences, about 25% detected once. The study, taken as a whole, reports: Pre-infection memory showed some responding clones, and this suggested that cross-reactive memory joined. For contracting clones, CD4+ ones sat mainly in CM and EM, CD8+ in EMRA.

Input material: PBMCs or a T cell subset sorted from them (not recorded which). The receptor was isolated from an adult woman who had mild COVID-19 (a few samples of this study predate the infection). Cell type and time point are not known.

CDR3 in amino acids: CSARGSKSSGANVLTF. The CDR3 nucleotides are TGCAGTGCTAGAGGGTCGAAAAGCTCTGGGGCCAACGTCCTGACTTTC. The rearrangement links TRBV20-1 to TRBJ2-6; D gene unclear. Per germline, CDR1 DFQATT and CDR2 SNEGSKA (reference sequence). The germline V and J ends were trimmed by 1 base and 0 bases, with 10 bases remaining between them. The length of the CDR3 is 16 residues.